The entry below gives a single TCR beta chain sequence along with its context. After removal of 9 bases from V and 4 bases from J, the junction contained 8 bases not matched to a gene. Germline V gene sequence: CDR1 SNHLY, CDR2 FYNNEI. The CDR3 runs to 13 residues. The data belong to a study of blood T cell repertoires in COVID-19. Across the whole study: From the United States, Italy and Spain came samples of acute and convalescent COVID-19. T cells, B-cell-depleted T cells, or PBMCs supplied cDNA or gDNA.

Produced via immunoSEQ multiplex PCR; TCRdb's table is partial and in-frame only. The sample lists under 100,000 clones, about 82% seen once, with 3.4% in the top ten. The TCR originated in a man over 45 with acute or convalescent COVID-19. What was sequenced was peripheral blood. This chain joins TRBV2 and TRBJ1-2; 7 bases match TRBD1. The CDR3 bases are TGTGCCAGTTCCACAGGGGAATTCTATGGCTACACCTTC. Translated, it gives CASSTGEFYGYTF.